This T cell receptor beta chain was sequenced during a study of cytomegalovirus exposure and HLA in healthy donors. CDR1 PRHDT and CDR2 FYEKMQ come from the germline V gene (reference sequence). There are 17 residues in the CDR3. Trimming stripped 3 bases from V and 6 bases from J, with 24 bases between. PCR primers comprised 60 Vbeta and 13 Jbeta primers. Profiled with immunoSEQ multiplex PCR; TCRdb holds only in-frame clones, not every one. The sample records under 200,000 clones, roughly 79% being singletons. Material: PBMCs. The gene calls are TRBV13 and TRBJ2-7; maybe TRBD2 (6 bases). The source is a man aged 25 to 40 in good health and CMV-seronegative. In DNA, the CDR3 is TGTGCCAGCAGCTTCCTTTGGGGGGAGGTGGGGAGAGGCGAGCAGTACTTC. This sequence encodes CASSFLWGEVGRGEQYF.